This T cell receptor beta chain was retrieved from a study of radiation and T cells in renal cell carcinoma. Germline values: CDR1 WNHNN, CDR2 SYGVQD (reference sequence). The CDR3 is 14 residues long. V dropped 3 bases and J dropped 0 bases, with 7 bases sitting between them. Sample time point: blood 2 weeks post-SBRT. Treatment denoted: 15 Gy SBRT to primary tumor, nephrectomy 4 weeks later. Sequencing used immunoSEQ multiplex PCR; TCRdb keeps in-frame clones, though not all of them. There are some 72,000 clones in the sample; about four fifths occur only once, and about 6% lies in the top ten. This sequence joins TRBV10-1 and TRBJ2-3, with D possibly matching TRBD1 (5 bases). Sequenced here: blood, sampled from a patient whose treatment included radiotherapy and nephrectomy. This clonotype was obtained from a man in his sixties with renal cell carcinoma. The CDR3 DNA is TGCGCCAGCAGTGAACAGGCAAGCACAGATACGCAGTATTTT. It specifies CASSEQASTDTQYF.